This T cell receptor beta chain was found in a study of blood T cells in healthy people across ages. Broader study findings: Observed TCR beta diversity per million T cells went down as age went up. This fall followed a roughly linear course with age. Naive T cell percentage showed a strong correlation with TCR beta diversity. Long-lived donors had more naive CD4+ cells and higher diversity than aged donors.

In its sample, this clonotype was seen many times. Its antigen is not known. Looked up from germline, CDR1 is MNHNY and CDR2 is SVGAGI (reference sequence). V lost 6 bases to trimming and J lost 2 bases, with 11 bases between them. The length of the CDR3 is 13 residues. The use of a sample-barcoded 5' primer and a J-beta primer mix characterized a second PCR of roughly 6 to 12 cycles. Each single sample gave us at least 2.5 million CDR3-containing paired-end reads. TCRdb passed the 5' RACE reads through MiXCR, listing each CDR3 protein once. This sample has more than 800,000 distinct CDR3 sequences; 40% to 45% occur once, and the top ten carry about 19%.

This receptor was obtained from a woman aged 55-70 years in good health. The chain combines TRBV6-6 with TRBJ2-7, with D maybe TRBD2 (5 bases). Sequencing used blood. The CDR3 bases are TGTGCCAGCAGACCGGCACTAGCCTACGAGCAGTACTTC. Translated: CASRPALAYEQYF.